Sequencing of this TCR beta chain was carried out in a study of blood T cell repertoires in COVID-19. Only in-frame clones appear in the TCRdb table, and some are missing; sequencing was by immunoSEQ multiplex PCR. The table lists around 98,000 clones, 70% to 90% of them singletons. This clone appeared a single time. This CDR3 has 15 amino acids. The V end lost 5 bases, the J end lost 1 base, and 14 bases lay between the germline ends. Looked up from germline, CDR1 is MDHEN and CDR2 is SYDVKM. Sequenced input: peripheral blood. The chain combines TRBV28 with TRBJ1-1; possible D gene TRBD1, 5 bases. The clonotype was recovered from a man aged 65 to 85 with acute or convalescent COVID-19. CDR3 amino acids: CASSVWGGGNTEAFF. In DNA form, the CDR3 reads TGTGCCAGCAGTGTGTGGGGCGGTGGGAACACTGAAGCTTTCTTT.